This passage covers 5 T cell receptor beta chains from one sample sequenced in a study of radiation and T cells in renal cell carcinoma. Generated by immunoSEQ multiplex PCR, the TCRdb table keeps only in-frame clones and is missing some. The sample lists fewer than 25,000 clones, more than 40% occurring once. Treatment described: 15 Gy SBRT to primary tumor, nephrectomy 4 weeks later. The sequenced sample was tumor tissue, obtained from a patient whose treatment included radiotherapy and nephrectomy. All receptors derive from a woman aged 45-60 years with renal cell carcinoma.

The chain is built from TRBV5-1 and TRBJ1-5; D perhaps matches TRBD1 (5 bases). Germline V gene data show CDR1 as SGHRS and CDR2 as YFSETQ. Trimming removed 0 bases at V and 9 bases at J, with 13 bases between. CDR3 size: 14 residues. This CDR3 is CASSLASGPRPQHF. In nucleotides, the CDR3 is TGCGCCAGCAGCTTGGCGTCAGGGCCGAGGCCCCAGCATTTT.

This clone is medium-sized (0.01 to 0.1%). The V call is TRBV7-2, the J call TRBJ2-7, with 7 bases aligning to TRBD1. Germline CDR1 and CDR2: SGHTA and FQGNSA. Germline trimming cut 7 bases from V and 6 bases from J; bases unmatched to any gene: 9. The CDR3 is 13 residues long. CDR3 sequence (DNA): TGTGCCAGCACCTCGACAGGGTCTGGCGAGCAGTACTTC. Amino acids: CASTSTGSGEQYF.

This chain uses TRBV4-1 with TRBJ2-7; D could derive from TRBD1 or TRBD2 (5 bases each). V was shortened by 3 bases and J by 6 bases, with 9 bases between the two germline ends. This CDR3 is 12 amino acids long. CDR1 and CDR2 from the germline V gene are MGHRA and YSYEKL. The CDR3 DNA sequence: TGCGCCAGCAGCCATGATGGGGGCGAGCAGTACTTC. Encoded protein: CASSHDGGEQYF.

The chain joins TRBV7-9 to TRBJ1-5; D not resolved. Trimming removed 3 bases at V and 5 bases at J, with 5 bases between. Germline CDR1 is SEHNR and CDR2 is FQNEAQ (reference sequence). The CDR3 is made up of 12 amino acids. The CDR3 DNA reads TGTGCCAGCAGCTTCACCGATCAGCCCCAGCATTTT. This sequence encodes CASSFTDQPQHF. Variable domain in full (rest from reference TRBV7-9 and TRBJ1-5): DTGVSQNPRHKITKRGQNVTFRCDPISEHNRLYWYRQTLGQGPEFLTYFQNEAQLEKSRLLSDRFSAERPKGSFSTLEIQRTEQGDSAMYLCASSFTDQPQHFGDGTRLSIL.

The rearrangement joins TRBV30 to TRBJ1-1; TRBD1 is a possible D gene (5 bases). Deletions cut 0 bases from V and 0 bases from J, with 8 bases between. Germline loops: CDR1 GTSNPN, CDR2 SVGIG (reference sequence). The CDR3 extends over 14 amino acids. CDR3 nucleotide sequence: TGTGCCTGGAGTGTAACAGGCATGAACACTGAAGCTTTCTTT. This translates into CAWSVTGMNTEAFF.